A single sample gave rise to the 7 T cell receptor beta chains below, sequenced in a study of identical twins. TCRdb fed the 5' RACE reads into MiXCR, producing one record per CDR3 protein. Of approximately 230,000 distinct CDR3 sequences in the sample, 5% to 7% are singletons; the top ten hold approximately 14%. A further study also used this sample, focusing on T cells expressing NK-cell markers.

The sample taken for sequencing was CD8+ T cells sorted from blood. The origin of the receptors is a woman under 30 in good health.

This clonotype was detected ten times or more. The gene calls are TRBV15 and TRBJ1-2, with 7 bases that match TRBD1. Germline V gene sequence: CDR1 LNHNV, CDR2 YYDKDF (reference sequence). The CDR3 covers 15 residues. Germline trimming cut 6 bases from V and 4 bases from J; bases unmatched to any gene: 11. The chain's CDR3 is CATRQDRDLFYGYTF. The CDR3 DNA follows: TGTGCCACCAGGCAAGACAGGGACCTCTTCTATGGCTACACCTTC.

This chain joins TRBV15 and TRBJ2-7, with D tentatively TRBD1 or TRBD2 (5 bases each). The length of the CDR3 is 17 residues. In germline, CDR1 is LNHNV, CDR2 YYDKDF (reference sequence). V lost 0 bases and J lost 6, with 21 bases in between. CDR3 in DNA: TGTGCCACCAGCAGAGATATATCGAGGGGCCCCCCTGCCGAGCAGTACTTC. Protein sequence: CATSRDISRGPPAEQYF.

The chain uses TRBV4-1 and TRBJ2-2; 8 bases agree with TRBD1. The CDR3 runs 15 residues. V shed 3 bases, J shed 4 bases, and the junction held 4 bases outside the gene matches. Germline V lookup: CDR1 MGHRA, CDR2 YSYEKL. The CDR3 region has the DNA TGCGCCAGCAGCCAGGGGACAGGCGTCACCGGGGAGCTGTTTTTT. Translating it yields CASSQGTGVTGELFF.

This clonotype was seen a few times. CDR3 region: CASSSFRSQETQYF. CDR3 nucleotide sequence: TGTGCCAGCAGTTCCTTCAGGAGCCAAGAGACCCAGTACTTC. This sequence joins TRBV27 and TRBJ2-5; D not resolved. The CDR3 is 14 residues long. CDR1 is MNHEY, CDR2 SMNVEV, per germline (reference sequence). V shed 4 bases and J shed 1 base, with 10 bases lying between them.

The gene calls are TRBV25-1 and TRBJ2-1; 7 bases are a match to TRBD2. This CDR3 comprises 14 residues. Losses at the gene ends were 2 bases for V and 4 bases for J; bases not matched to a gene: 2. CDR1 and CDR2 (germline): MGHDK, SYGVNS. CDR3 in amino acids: CASSEGRGYNEQFF. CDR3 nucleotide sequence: TGTGCCAGCAGTGAAGGGCGGGGGTACAATGAGCAGTTCTTC.

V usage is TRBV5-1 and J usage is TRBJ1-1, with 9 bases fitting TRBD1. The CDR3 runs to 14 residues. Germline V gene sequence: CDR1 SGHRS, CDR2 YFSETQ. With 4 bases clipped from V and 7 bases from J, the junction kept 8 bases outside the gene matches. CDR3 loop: CASSTNTGGIEAFF. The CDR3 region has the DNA TGCGCCAGCAGCACCAATACAGGGGGCATTGAAGCTTTCTTT. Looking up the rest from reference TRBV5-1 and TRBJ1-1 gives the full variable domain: KAGVTQTPRYLIKTRGQQVTLSCSPISGHRSVSWYQQTPGQGLQFLFEYFSETQRNKGNFPGRFSGRQFSNSRSEMNVSTLELGDSALYLCASSTNTGGIEAFFGQGTRLTVV.

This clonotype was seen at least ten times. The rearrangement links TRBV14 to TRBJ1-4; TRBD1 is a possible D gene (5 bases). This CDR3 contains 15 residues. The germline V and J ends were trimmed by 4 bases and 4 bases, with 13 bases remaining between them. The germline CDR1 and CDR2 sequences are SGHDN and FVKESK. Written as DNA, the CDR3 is TGTGCCAGCAGCCCCCATGGGGGGATTAATGAAAAACTGTTTTTT. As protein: CASSPHGGINEKLFF.